Listed here are 15 T cell receptor beta chains from one sample, sequenced in a study of shared clonotypes between healthy human individuals. The method was immunoSEQ multiplex PCR; TCRdb's version includes in-frame clones alone and lacks a portion of them. The repertoire consists of roughly 2,500,000 clones, with 90% to 95% occurring once and the leading ten covering approximately 0.36%. Specimen: naive CD4+ T cells from PBMCs. Indicated subset: CD45RA+ positively selected. All receptors derive from a man aged 18 to 35 in good health. Some clones in this sample may be carry-over from other donors' samples.

The chain is built from TRBV7-9 and TRBJ2-2; D unresolved. The CDR3 length is 15 residues. In germline, CDR1 is SEHNR, CDR2 FQNEAQ (reference sequence). Between the trimmed V and J ends, which lost 8 bases and 0 bases, there was a span of 13 bases. CDR3 coding DNA: TGTGCCAGCCGCCTCGGGTTGCCGAACACCGGGGAGCTGTTTTTT. It encodes CASRLGLPNTGELFF.

The chain joins TRBV29-1 to TRBJ1-2; 12 nucleotides align to TRBD1. From germline, CDR1 is SQVTM and CDR2 ANQGSEA. V gave up 2 bases and J gave up 6 bases; unmatched junction bases: 10. The CDR3 totals 16 residues. The CDR3, as DNA: TGCAGCGTTGAAAAGGGGACAGGGGGCGCCGGGAATGGCTACACCTTC. Protein: CSVEKGTGGAGNGYTF.

The V and J genes are TRBV6-1 and TRBJ2-1; 8 bases align to TRBD2. In germline, CDR1 is MNHNS, CDR2 SASEGT. V was clipped by 8 bases and J by 7 bases; unmatched bases: 7. The CDR3 loop spans 13 amino acids. CDR3 coding DNA: TGTGCCAGCGTGGCGGGAGGCAGAAATGAGCAGTTCTTC. It is translated as CASVAGGRNEQFF.

The chain uses TRBV7-2 and TRBJ2-2; D might be TRBD2 (6 bases). V lost 7 bases and J 0 bases, leaving 15 bases between the germline ends. Germline V lookup: CDR1 SGHTA, CDR2 FQGNSA. The CDR3 spans 16 residues. CDR3 amino acids: CASTPPGRSNTGELFF. CDR3 DNA sequence: TGTGCCAGCACGCCCCCCGGGAGATCGAACACCGGGGAGCTGTTTTTT.

The chain combines TRBV7-6 with TRBJ2-5; 8 bases agree with TRBD2. Germline CDR1 reads SGHVS; CDR2 reads FNYEAQ. CDR3 size: 18 residues. V trimming: 3 bases; J trimming: 4 bases; junction bases outside the gene matches: 16. The DNA of the CDR3 is TGTGCCAGCAGCTTCCCCCCACTAGCGGCCGGGGGAGGAGAGACCCAGTACTTC. Translation gives CASSFPPLAAGGGETQYF. Supplemented by reference TRBV7-6 and TRBJ2-5, the full variable domain reads GAGVSQSPRYKVTKRGQDVALRCDPISGHVSLYWYRQALGQGPEFLTYFNYEAQQDKSGLPNDRFSAERPEGSISTLTIQRTEQRDSAMYRCASSFPPLAAGGGETQYFGPGTRLLVL.

Turning to this clone: Other DNA sequences in the sample encode the same CDR3. The chain recombines TRBV9 with TRBJ2-1; 11 bases are a match to TRBD1. CDR1 is SGDLS and CDR2 is YYNGEE in the germline V gene. This CDR3 is built from 15 residues. Trimming at V came to 3 bases and at J to 4 bases, leaving 3 bases not matched to a gene. CDR3 in DNA: TGTGCCAGCAGCGCAGGGACAGGGGGGTACAATGAGCAGTTCTTC. As protein: CASSAGTGGYNEQFF.

The chain recombines TRBV6-1 with TRBJ1-2; no reliable D call. The germline V gene has CDR1 MNHNS and CDR2 SASEGT. V was pared by 7 bases and J by 7 bases, with 13 bases between. The CDR3 has 12 amino acids. The DNA for the CDR3 is TGTGCCAGCACCTCGGACCTTTTTGGCTACACCTTC. Its translation: CASTSDLFGYTF.

The CDR3 loop is CASSSLSKVSGANVLTF. CDR3 DNA sequence: TGTGCCAGCTCTAGCTTGTCTAAGGTTTCCGGGGCCAACGTCCTGACTTTC. The rearrangement joins TRBV19 to TRBJ2-6, with D perhaps matching TRBD2 (5 bases). Trimming left V 9 bases short and J 4 bases short, with 22 bases between. The CDR3 has 17 residues. Germline V gene lookup returns CDR1 LNHDA and CDR2 SQIVND (reference sequence). The variable domain in full, completed from reference TRBV19 and TRBJ2-6, reads DGGITQSPKYLFRKEGQNVTLSCEQNLNHDAMYWYRQDPGQGLRLIYYSQIVNDFQKGDIAEGYSVSREKKESFPLTVTSAQKNPTAFYLCASSSLSKVSGANVLTFGAGSRLTVL.

This chain connects TRBV7-2 to TRBJ1-2, with 7 bases aligning to TRBD1. Per the germline V gene, CDR1 is SGHTA and CDR2 is FQGNSA. The CDR3 consists of 15 residues. V dropped 6 bases and J dropped 4; count of bases not matched to a gene: 11. This chain's CDR3 is CASSRQGALSYGYTF. The CDR3 coding sequence is TGTGCCAGCAGTCGACAGGGCGCGCTTAGCTATGGCTACACCTTC.

The chain links TRBV7-2 to TRBJ2-7, with D tentatively TRBD2 (5 bases). This CDR3 comprises 16 residues. The germline V gene encodes CDR1 SGHTA and CDR2 FQGNSA. Trimming removed 5 bases at V and 5 bases at J, with 22 bases between. The CDR3 DNA is TGTGCCAGCAGCCGATCGGTAGGATTGGAGGCCCACGAGCAGTACTTC. Protein product: CASSRSVGLEAHEQYF.

Regarding this clone: Distinct nucleotide sequences in the sample also encode this CDR3. V is TRBV5-1 and J is TRBJ2-3; possibly TRBD1 for D (6 bases). CDR1 is SGHRS and CDR2 is YFSETQ in the germline V gene. V was clipped by 4 bases and J by 4 bases, with 10 bases between them. This CDR3 comprises 13 residues. CDR3 loop: CASSITGSDTQYF. CDR3 nucleotides: TGCGCCAGCAGCATCACAGGGTCAGATACGCAGTATTTT.

The chain links TRBV5-6 to TRBJ2-1; D might be TRBD2 (5 bases). Per the germline V gene, CDR1 is SGHDT and CDR2 is YYEEEE. V lost 0 bases, J lost 3 bases, and 22 bases lay in between. CDR3 length equals 19 residues. CDR3 residues: CASSLVARRGNTNYNEQFF. The CDR3 DNA follows: TGTGCCAGCAGCTTGGTAGCGAGAAGAGGCAACACTAACTACAATGAGCAGTTCTTC.

The V call is TRBV7-9, the J call TRBJ2-7; TRBD2 matches 9 bases. Germline V gene lookup returns CDR1 SEHNR and CDR2 FQNEAQ (reference sequence). V was pared by 5 bases and J by 2 bases, with 7 bases of the junction left unmatched. This CDR3 has 15 amino acids. The CDR3 DNA reads TGTGCCAGCAGCGGTAGCGGGAGTATCACCTACGAGCAGTACTTC. Translated: CASSGSGSITYEQYF.

The J gene is TRBJ2-7, the V gene TRBV5-1; TRBD1 is a possible D gene (6 bases). There are 13 residues in the CDR3. Trimming removed 2 bases from V and 5 bases from J, with 11 bases in between. From germline, CDR1 is SGHRS and CDR2 YFSETQ. CDR3 sequence reads: CASSFQGLDEQYF. CDR3 in DNA: TGCGCCAGCAGCTTTCAGGGGTTGGACGAGCAGTACTTC.

The J gene is TRBJ2-3, the V gene TRBV19; D perhaps matches TRBD1 (6 bases). The CDR3 has 13 residues. The germline V gene has CDR1 LNHDA and CDR2 SQIVND (reference sequence). Trimming removed 10 bases from V and 3 bases from J, with 14 bases in between. The CDR3 DNA reads as TGTGCCACCCGAGACGGGACAACAGATACGCAGTATTTT. It encodes CATRDGTTDTQYF.